This TCR beta chain was sequenced in a study of cytomegalovirus exposure and HLA in healthy donors. Looking at the study overall: Unique TCR beta sequences numbering approximately 120 million came from about 180 million T cells in an earlier analysis. The study, taken as a whole, reports: Solely CMV serostatus was available to characterize immune exposure. A later analysis, which compared TCR beta chains of equal frequency, found the HLA-associated ones more clonally expanded.

Both 60 Vbeta primers and 13 Jbeta primers went into the PCR. Sequencing used immunoSEQ multiplex PCR; TCRdb keeps in-frame clones, though not all of them. The table shows approximately 120,000 clones, with around 81% occurring only once. Germline V gives CDR1 SGHNT, CDR2 YYREEE (reference sequence). With V trimmed by 6 bases and J by 3 bases, 6 bases remained unmatched. This CDR3 contains 13 residues. With respect to this clone: Its antigen is unidentified.

Source material: PBMCs. The chain has TRBV5-4 and TRBJ2-7, with TRBD2 matching over 7 bases. This receptor was taken from a woman under 40 in good health and CMV-seronegative. The CDR3 DNA reads as TGTGCCAGCACGGCGGGGGTGGGCTACGAGCAGTACTTC. Amino acid sequence: CASTAGVGYEQYF.